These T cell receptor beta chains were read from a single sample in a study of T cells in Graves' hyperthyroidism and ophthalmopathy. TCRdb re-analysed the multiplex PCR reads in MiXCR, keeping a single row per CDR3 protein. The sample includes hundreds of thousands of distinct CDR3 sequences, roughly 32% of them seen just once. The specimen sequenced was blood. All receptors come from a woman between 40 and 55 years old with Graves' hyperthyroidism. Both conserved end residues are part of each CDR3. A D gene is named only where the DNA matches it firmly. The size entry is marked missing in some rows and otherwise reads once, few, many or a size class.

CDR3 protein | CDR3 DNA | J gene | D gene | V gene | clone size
CSASDGQEAFF | TGCAGCGCCTCCGACGGGCAAGAAGCTTTCTTT | TRBJ1-1 | . | TRBV29-1 | many
CASTHPWDRTDQPQHF | TGTGCCAGCACCCATCCCTGGGACAGAACCGATCAGCCCCAGCATTTT | TRBJ1-5 | TRBD1 | TRBV12-3/TRBV12-4 | few
CASSSTVPF | TGTGCCAGCAGCTCTACAGTCCCCTTC | TRBJ1-2 | . | TRBV7-2 | .
CASSLRLGEVNSGNTIYF | TGTGCCAGCAGCCTCCGGCTCGGGGAAGTAAACTCTGGAAACACCATATATTTT | TRBJ1-3 | . | TRBV7-9 | .
CASSLYGQGGNQPQHF | TGTGCCAGCAGCTTGTATGGACAGGGGGGTAATCAGCCCCAGCATTTT | TRBJ1-5 | TRBD1 | TRBV5-6 | many
CASSLGPGGDNQPQHF | TGTGCCAGCAGCTTAGGTCCAGGGGGTGACAATCAGCCCCAGCATTTT | TRBJ1-5 | TRBD1 | TRBV7-6 | many
CASSYRVRMSGNTIYF | TGTGCCAGCAGTTACCGTGTCAGGATGTCTGGAAACACCATATATTTT | TRBJ1-3 | . | TRBV6-2/TRBV6-3 | .
CASLRGDRNGYTF | TGTGCCAGCCTCAGGGGGGACAGGAATGGCTACACCTTC | TRBJ1-2 | TRBD1 | TRBV6-1 | .
CASSPSTGVSGANVLTF | TGTGCCAGTAGTCCGTCGACAGGGGTCTCTGGGGCCAACGTCCTGACTTTC | TRBJ2-6 | TRBD1 | TRBV19 | many
CTSRQGSGNTIYF | TGTACCAGCAGACAGGGCTCTGGAAACACCATATATTTT | TRBJ1-3 | TRBD1 | TRBV25-1 | .
CASGLGPNQPQHF | TGCGCCAGCGGCTTAGGGCCAAATCAGCCCCAGCATTTT | TRBJ1-5 | . | TRBV5-1 | .
CASSTRPLDTAFF | TGTGCCAGCAGCACCCGACCTCTCGATACAGCTTTCTTT | TRBJ1-1 | . | TRBV11-2 | many
CSAMGLAGNSGANVLTF | TGCAGTGCTATGGGGCTAGCGGGGAACTCTGGGGCCAACGTCCTGACTTTC | TRBJ2-6 | TRBD2 | TRBV20-1 | few
CASSLGSHLSGNTIYF | TGTGCCAGCAGCTTGGGATCCCATCTTTCTGGAAACACCATATATTTT | TRBJ1-3 | . | TRBV5-8 | .
CSVAPGTGRAEAFF | TGCAGCGTTGCCCCGGGGACTGGGCGGGCTGAAGCTTTCTTT | TRBJ1-1 | . | TRBV29-1 | many
CAIRAGTRKYEQYF | TGTGCCATCAGGGCCGGGACTAGAAAATACGAGCAGTACTTC | TRBJ2-7 | TRBD2 | TRBV10-3 | many
CATEAQYF | TGTGCCACCGAGGCCCAGTACTTC | TRBJ2-5 | . | TRBV7-2 | .
CASSSHPGDRYTNYGYTF | TGTGCCAGCAGTTCCCACCCTGGGGATAGGTACACTAACTATGGCTACACCTTC | TRBJ1-2 | . | TRBV6-5 | many
CASSSAGLAEETQYF | TGTGCCAGCAGTTCCGCTGGACTAGCGGAAGAGACCCAGTACTTC | TRBJ2-5 | TRBD2 | TRBV6-5 | .
CASSLVRGGKETQYF | TGTGCCAGCAGTTTAGTGCGTGGCGGCAAAGAGACCCAGTACTTC | TRBJ2-5 | . | TRBV12-3/TRBV12-4 | .
CASSFSGRALYEQYF | TGTGCCAGCAGTTTTTCGGGCAGGGCTCTTTACGAGCAGTACTTC | TRBJ2-7 | . | TRBV12-3/TRBV12-4 | .
CASSSEQFQETQYF | TGCGCCAGCAGCTCAGAGCAGTTCCAAGAGACCCAGTACTTC | TRBJ2-5 | . | TRBV5-1 | .
CASSQIAGINTDTQYF | TGTGCCAGCAGCCAAATAGCGGGGATTAACACAGATACGCAGTATTTT | TRBJ2-3 | TRBD2 | TRBV14 | .
CASSWGGPEGEQYF | TGTGCCAGCAGCTGGGGTGGGCCGGAGGGCGAGCAGTACTTC | TRBJ2-7 | . | TRBV7-2 | many
CASRGDWLGGRGSLQPQHF | TGTGCCAGCAGGGGGGATTGGTTGGGGGGCAGGGGTTCCTTACAGCCCCAGCATTTT | TRBJ1-5 | . | TRBV12-3/TRBV12-4 | .
CASSQAAARGTYEQYF | TGCGCCAGCAGCCAGGCCGCGGCCAGGGGTACCTACGAGCAGTACTTC | TRBJ2-7 | . | TRBV7-2 | .
CASSLYTGANEKLFF | TGTGCCAGCAGCTTGTACACGGGGGCTAATGAAAAACTGTTTTTT | TRBJ1-4 | . | TRBV5-4 | few
CASSFKPGRSYEQYF | TGTGCCAGCAGTTTTAAGCCGGGCAGATCCTACGAGCAGTACTTC | TRBJ2-7 | . | TRBV12-3/TRBV12-4 | few
CASSPDTYNSPLHF | TGTGCCAGCAGCCCGGACACTTATAATTCACCCCTCCACTTT | TRBJ1-6 | . | TRBV2 | many
CASSKGLLNTEAFF | TGTGCCAGCAGTAAGGGACTGCTGAACACTGAAGCTTTCTTT | TRBJ1-1 | . | TRBV6-5 | many
CSALLAGGRTYEQYF | TGCAGTGCTCTACTAGCGGGAGGCCGGACCTACGAGCAGTACTTC | TRBJ2-7 | TRBD2 | TRBV20-1 | few